The 10 T cell receptor beta chains below all came from one sample that was sequenced in a study of T-cell reconstitution after alpha-beta-depleted transplantation in children. Unique molecular identifiers were incorporated during preparation of the TCRbeta library. TCRdb ran MiXCR on the PCR reads and lists one entry per CDR3 protein. The sample records about 400,000 distinct CDR3 sequences, around 21% being singletons. This sample comprised PBMCs from the stem cell graft donor, obtained from the stem cell graft. The receptors were gathered from a human donor who donated a stem cell graft to a child with acute myeloid leukemia.

Only a few counts were recorded for this clonotype. The chain couples TRBV29-1 to TRBJ2-3; 9 bases line up with TRBD1. Losses at the gene ends were 0 bases for V and 5 bases for J; bases not matched to a gene: 6. The length of the CDR3 is 15 residues. Germline CDR1 is SQVTM and CDR2 is ANQGSEA. The CDR3 DNA is TGCAGCGTTGAAGATTTGACAGGGGGTCAAGATACGCAGTATTTT. Encoded protein: CSVEDLTGGQDTQYF.

This clonotype came up a few times. In DNA, the CDR3 is TGTGCCAGCACTGGGGACAACTACTACGAGCAGTACTTC. Protein product: CASTGDNYYEQYF. This rearrangement joins TRBV28 to TRBJ2-7, with D perhaps matching TRBD1 (6 bases). CDR3 length: 13 residues. The germline V and J ends were trimmed by 7 bases and 3 bases, with 13 bases remaining between them. CDR1 is MDHEN, CDR2 SYDVKM, per germline.

This clonotype was picked up a small number of times. The genes are TRBV5-1 and TRBJ2-1, with 7 positions matching TRBD1. Trimming removed 2 bases from V and 7 bases from J; junction bases left unmatched: 12. This CDR3 contains 16 residues. CDR1 is SGHRS and CDR2 is YFSETQ in the germline V gene. DNA for the CDR3: TGCGCCAGCAGCTTAATTTCAGGGGGTCTTGGGAATGAGCAGTTCTTC. It encodes CASSLISGGLGNEQFF.

This chain links TRBV21-1 with TRBJ2-1; the table names TRBD1, a call not compared with the DNA. TRBV21-1 is classified as a pseudogene. This CDR3 region has 13 residues. CDR3 protein: CASSKPVGDEQFF. The DNA for the CDR3 is TGTGCCAGCAGCAAACCTGTCGGGGATGAGCAGTTCTTC.

This clonotype occurred many times. This chain connects TRBV12-3 or TRBV12-4 to TRBJ2-3, with D unresolved. V lost 5 bases to trimming and J lost 1 base, with 13 bases between them. This CDR3 is built from 15 residues. The CDR3 loop reads CASSRDSGGTDTQYF. CDR3 nucleotide sequence: TGTGCCAGCAGTCGTGACTCCGGAGGCACAGATACGCAGTATTTT.

This clonotype was picked up many times. The V call is TRBV6-4, the J call TRBJ2-1, with 9 bases identical to TRBD1. J gave up 5 bases and V 3 bases, and 5 bases lay outside the gene matches. Looked up from germline, CDR1 is MRHNA and CDR2 is SNTAGT. The CDR3 runs 15 residues. CDR3 residues: CASSDGTGTHNEQFF. CDR3 in DNA: TGTGCCAGCAGTGATGGGACAGGGACCCACAATGAGCAGTTCTTC.

This clonotype has at least ten counts. This chain links TRBV6-1 with TRBJ2-1; no definite D call. CDR3 length: 14 amino acids. Germline V gives CDR1 MNHNS, CDR2 SASEGT. V lost 5 bases and J lost 4, with 12 bases in between. CDR3 loop: CASSIRSVYNEQFF. CDR3 DNA sequence: TGTGCCAGCAGTATTAGATCGGTGTACAATGAGCAGTTCTTC.

This clonotype was counted many times. CDR3 region: CASSQAGRDTDTQYF. The CDR3 nucleotides are TGCGCCAGCAGCCAAGCAGGGCGAGACACAGATACGCAGTATTTT. This chain uses TRBV4-3 with TRBJ2-3; possibly TRBD1 for D (5 bases). Looked up from germline, CDR1 is LGHNA and CDR2 is YSLEER. The V end was cut by 1 base, the J end by 2 bases, with 10 bases between. The CDR3 runs 15 residues.

This clonotype was observed a handful of times. The gene calls are TRBV5-5 and TRBJ2-3, with TRBD1 matching 10 bases. The germline V gene encodes CDR1 SGHKS and CDR2 YYEKEE (reference sequence). CDR3 size: 17 residues. Trimming at V came to 1 base and at J to 4 bases, leaving 9 bases not matched to a gene. CDR3 coding DNA: TGTGCCAGCAGCTTGAGCCCCGGGACAGGGGAGGCAGATACGCAGTATTTT. Protein: CASSLSPGTGEADTQYF.

This clonotype has at least ten counts. This chain connects TRBV27 to TRBJ2-7; 9 nucleotides line up with TRBD2. V shed 5 bases, J shed 2 bases, and the junction held 4 bases outside the gene matches. Germline CDR1 and CDR2: MNHEY and SMNVEV (reference sequence). CDR3 length: 14 residues. CDR3 sequence (DNA): TGTGCCAGCAGTATCCTAGCGGGACCCTACGAGCAGTACTTC. It specifies CASSILAGPYEQYF.